These T cell receptor beta chains were read from a single sample in a study of T cells in Graves' hyperthyroidism and ophthalmopathy. Each CDR3 protein gets one entry after TCRdb re-called the multiplex PCR reads with MiXCR. The sample holds roughly 630,000 distinct CDR3 sequences; more than 15% are singletons and the top ten take around 7.8%. Sequenced material: blood. The receptors were sampled from a woman aged 25 to 39 with Graves' hyperthyroidism. Each CDR3 is given with its conserved first and last residue. Each record gives: V gene, J gene, clone size, D gene, CDR3 protein, CDR3 DNA. D genes are given only for firm matches. Size tells how often a clone was seen (once, few, many) or the class of an expanded clone, and some rows leave it out.

>TRBV6-2/TRBV6-3|TRBJ2-1|many|TRBD2
CASRIAGVYNEQFF
TGTGCCAGCAGGATAGCGGGAGTTTACAATGAGCAGTTCTTC
>TRBV27|TRBJ1-1|many|.
CASSLSSGSEAFF
TGTGCCAGCAGTTTATCGTCAGGCTCTGAAGCTTTCTTT
>TRBV18|TRBJ1-1|many|.
CASSPVGNTEAFF
TGTGCCAGCTCACCGGTCGGAAACACTGAAGCTTTCTTT
>TRBV3-1|TRBJ2-2|many|.
CASSQYANTGELFF
TGTGCCAGCAGCCAATACGCGAACACCGGGGAGCTGTTTTTT
>TRBV18|TRBJ1-1|many|.
CASSDRYGDSTEAFF
TGTGCCAGCTCAGACCGATACGGTGATAGCACTGAAGCTTTCTTT
>TRBV27|TRBJ2-6|.|TRBD2
CASSTGTSGITGANVLTF
TGTGCCAGCAGTACCGGGACTAGCGGTATTACTGGGGCCAACGTCCTGACTTTC
>TRBV6-1|TRBJ2-1|.|TRBD2
CASSPREAYNEQFF
TGTGCCAGCAGTCCCCGGGAGGCCTACAATGAGCAGTTCTTC
>TRBV18|TRBJ2-2|.|.
CASSPPVFSGELFF
TGTGCCAGCTCACCACCGGTGTTTTCCGGGGAGCTGTTTTTT
>TRBV2|TRBJ2-5|.|TRBD1
CASRGQPQETQYF
TGTGCCAGCCGGGGACAGCCACAAGAGACCCAGTACTTC
>TRBV28|TRBJ1-2|.|.
CASNKDSNYGYTF
TGTGCCAGCAATAAAGACTCAAACTATGGCTACACCTTC
>TRBV20-1|TRBJ2-1|.|.
CSAREGYNEQFF
TGCAGTGCTAGAGAGGGATACAATGAGCAGTTCTTC
>TRBV6-1|TRBJ2-1|many|TRBD2
CASSGTSGSSYNEQFF
TGTGCCAGCAGTGGGACTAGCGGGAGCTCCTACAATGAGCAGTTCTTC
>TRBV4-3|TRBJ2-7|.|TRBD1
CACSQDRGPYEQYF
TGCGCCTGCAGCCAGGACAGGGGGCCCTACGAGCAGTACTTC
>TRBV27|TRBJ2-3|.|TRBD1
CASNTGTGGSTDTQYF
TGTGCCAGCAACACCGGGACAGGGGGCAGCACAGATACGCAGTATTTT
>TRBV20-1|TRBJ1-1|many|.
CSARPGRGNTEAFF
TGCAGTGCTAGGCCCGGACGCGGGAACACTGAAGCTTTCTTT
>TRBV27|TRBJ2-1|many|.
CASSLFKGRGDNEQFF
TGTGCCAGCAGTTTATTTAAGGGACGAGGCGACAATGAGCAGTTCTTC
>TRBV30|TRBJ2-7|many|.
CAWSVGGYEQYF
TGTGCCTGGAGTGTGGGAGGTTACGAGCAGTACTTC
>TRBV27|TRBJ1-4|.|TRBD1
CASSYDPGQGDEKLFF
TGTGCCAGCAGTTACGACCCGGGACAGGGGGATGAAAAACTGTTTTTT
>TRBV6-1|TRBJ1-1|many|.
CASSHWGGPPNTEAFF
TGTGCCAGCAGTCACTGGGGGGGCCCCCCGAACACTGAAGCTTTCTTT
>TRBV30|TRBJ1-3|.|.
CACGSPVGNTIYF
TGTGCCTGCGGGTCCCCGGTAGGAAACACCATATATTTT
>TRBV2|TRBJ2-3|many|TRBD1
CASSEFRNPGTGDTQYF
TGTGCCAGCAGTGAATTTCGTAATCCAGGGACAGGGGATACGCAGTATTTT
>TRBV7-6|TRBJ2-1|many|TRBD1
CASSATRPGGQSDEQFF
TGTGCCAGCAGCGCCACCCGTCCAGGGGGTCAAAGCGATGAGCAGTTCTTC
>TRBV5-1|TRBJ1-3|.|.
CASSFTEPGGNTIYF
TGCGCCAGCAGCTTCACCGAGCCGGGTGGAAACACCATATATTTT
>TRBV2|TRBJ2-3|many|.
CASRRITDTQYF
TGTGCCAGCAGGAGGATCACAGATACGCAGTATTTT
>TRBV6-1|TRBJ1-2|.|.
CASSSQGMMGYGYTF
TGTGCCAGCAGTTCCCAGGGTATGATGGGCTATGGCTACACCTTC
>TRBV4-3|TRBJ2-5|many|.
CASSQGTGETQYF
TGCGCCAGCAGCCAAGGAACAGGGGAGACCCAGTACTTC
>TRBV7-9|TRBJ2-2|.|.
CASSGGSRLDSNTGELFF
TGTGCCAGCAGCGGAGGATCCAGACTAGATTCCAACACCGGGGAGCTGTTTTTT
>TRBV4-3|TRBJ1-1|few|.
CASSQSHRNTEAFF
TGCGCCAGCAGCCAATCACACAGGAACACTGAAGCTTTCTTT
>TRBV30|TRBJ2-7|many|TRBD1
CAWKPLPRDRGSYEQYF
TGTGCCTGGAAGCCCCTACCCCGGGACAGGGGGTCCTACGAGCAGTACTTC
>TRBV7-2|TRBJ1-2|many|.
CASSLDQLGYGYTF
TGTGCCAGCAGCTTAGATCAGCTTGGCTATGGCTACACCTTC
>TRBV10-1|TRBJ2-7|.|.
CASSDVNKNGVPGEQYF
TGCGCCAGCAGTGATGTGAATAAGAACGGAGTACCAGGGGAGCAGTACTTC
>TRBV5-1|TRBJ2-1|few|TRBD1
CASSKHLPGQDRNSYNEQFF
TGCGCCAGCAGCAAGCACTTACCGGGACAGGACAGAAACTCCTACAATGAGCAGTTCTTC
>TRBV7-8|TRBJ2-7|few|TRBD2
CASSFERLAGGTYEQYF
TGTGCCAGCAGCTTCGAGAGGCTAGCGGGAGGGACCTACGAGCAGTACTTC
>TRBV19|TRBJ1-2|.|.
CASSFPRGGSGYTF
TGTGCCAGTAGTTTCCCAAGAGGGGGATCTGGCTACACCTTC
>TRBV28|TRBJ1-2|many|.
CASSSPRGDGYTF
TGTGCCAGCAGTTCACCCCGAGGGGATGGCTACACCTTC
>TRBV7-2|TRBJ2-4|many|TRBD1
CASSTGDRNIQYF
TGTGCCAGCAGCACAGGGGATAGAAACATTCAGTACTTC
>TRBV4-1|TRBJ2-7|few|.
CASSLNRVGYDEQYF
TGCGCCAGCAGCCTAAACAGGGTCGGCTACGACGAGCAGTACTTC